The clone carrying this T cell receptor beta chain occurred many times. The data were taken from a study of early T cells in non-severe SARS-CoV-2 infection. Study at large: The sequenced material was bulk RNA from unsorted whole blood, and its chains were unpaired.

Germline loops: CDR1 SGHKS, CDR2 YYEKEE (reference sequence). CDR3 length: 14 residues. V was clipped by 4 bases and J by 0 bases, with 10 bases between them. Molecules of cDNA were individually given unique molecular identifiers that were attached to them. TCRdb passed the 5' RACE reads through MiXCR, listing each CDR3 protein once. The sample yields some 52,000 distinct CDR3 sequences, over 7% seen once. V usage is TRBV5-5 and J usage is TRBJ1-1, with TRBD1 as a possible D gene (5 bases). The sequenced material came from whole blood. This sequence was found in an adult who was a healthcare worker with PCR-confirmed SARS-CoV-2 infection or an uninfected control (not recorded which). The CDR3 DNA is TGTGCCAGCAGCGGGACTGATATGAACACTGAAGCTTTCTTT. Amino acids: CASSGTDMNTEAFF.